This TCR beta chain was captured by sequencing in a study of regulatory T cells in long-lasting Graves disease. This sample's time point: newly diagnosed GD, antithyroid drugs for less than 3 months. From PBMCs, RNA was extracted and then used to make the TCR library. Findings and limits, study-wide: The study found persistent patients shared more public clonotypes (over 2,500) than new patients (roughly 880). Persistent Graves' cases showed lower TCR diversity than newly diagnosed cases.

This clonotype appeared many times. Its antigen is undetermined. Investigators prepared the TCR beta libraries by applying iRepertoire HTBI primers and Arm-PCR of CDR3 regions. In TCRdb, the multiplex PCR reads were re-called with MiXCR into one record per CDR3 protein. The repertoire consists of about 440,000 distinct CDR3 sequences, with 16% occurring once and the leading ten covering roughly 10%. The CDR3 runs 14 residues. V shed 4 bases and J 3 bases; nucleotides not matched to a gene: 4. Per the germline V gene, CDR1 is WNHNN and CDR2 is SYGVQD (reference sequence). These data were likewise used in another study, on T cells in Graves' hyperthyroidism and ophthalmopathy.

V gene TRBV10-1 combines with J gene TRBJ2-7; 9 bases line up with TRBD1. The specimen was peripheral blood mononuclear cells (PBMCs), collected at new diagnosis, from a patient treated with antithyroid drugs. This receptor was identified in a woman in her twenties or thirties with Graves disease. CDR3 loop: CASSAGTGIYEQYF. The CDR3 coding sequence is TGCGCCAGCAGTGCCGGGACAGGGATCTACGAGCAGTACTTC.